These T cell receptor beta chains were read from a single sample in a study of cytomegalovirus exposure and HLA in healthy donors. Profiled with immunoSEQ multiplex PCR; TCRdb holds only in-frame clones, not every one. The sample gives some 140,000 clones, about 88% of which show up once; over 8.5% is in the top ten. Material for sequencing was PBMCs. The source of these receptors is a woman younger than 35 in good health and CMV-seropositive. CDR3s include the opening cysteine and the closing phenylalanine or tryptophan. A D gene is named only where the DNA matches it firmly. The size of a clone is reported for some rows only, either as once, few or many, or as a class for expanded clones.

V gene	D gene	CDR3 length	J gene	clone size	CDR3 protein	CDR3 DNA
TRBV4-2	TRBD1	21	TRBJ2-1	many	CASSQVGARWTGGLSGNEQFF	TGTGCCAGCAGCCAAGTGGGCGCACGGTGGACAGGGGGGTTATCGGGTAATGAGCAGTTCTTC
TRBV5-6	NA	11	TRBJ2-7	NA	CASSTVDEQYF	TGTGCCAGCAGCACTGTGGACGAGCAGTACTTC
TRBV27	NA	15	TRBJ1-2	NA	CASSLRFAANYGYTF	TGTGCCAGCAGTTTACGGTTCGCCGCTAACTATGGCTACACCTTC
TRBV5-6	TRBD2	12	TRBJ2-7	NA	CASSLAGGEQYF	TGTGCCAGCAGCTTGGCCGGGGGGGAGCAGTACTTC
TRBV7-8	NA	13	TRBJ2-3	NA	CASRSEVPDTQYF	TGTGCCAGCAGGTCAGAGGTCCCAGATACGCAGTATTTT
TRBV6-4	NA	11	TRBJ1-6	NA	CASGRGCTLHF	TGTGCCAGCGGTAGAGGGTGCACCCTCCACTTT
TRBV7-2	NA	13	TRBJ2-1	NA	CASSLRLSRGQFF	TGTGCCAGCAGCTTACGGCTCTCCAGGGGGCAGTTCTTC
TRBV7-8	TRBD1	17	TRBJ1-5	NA	CASSLVGTGLGNQPQHF	TGTGCCAGCAGCTTAGTTGGGACAGGGTTAGGAAATCAGCCCCAGCATTTT
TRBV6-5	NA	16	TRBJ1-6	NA	CASSYRGGDDNSPLHF	TGTGCCAGCAGTTACCGGGGAGGGGACGATAATTCACCCCTCCACTTT
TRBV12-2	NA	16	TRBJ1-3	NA	CASRPQGRGPGNTIYF	TGTGCAAGTCGCCCGCAAGGCAGGGGGCCCGGAAACACCATATATTTT
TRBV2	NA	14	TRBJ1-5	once	CASGGMTKNQPQHF	TGTGCCTCAGGAGGCATGACAAAAAATCAGCCCCAGCATTTT
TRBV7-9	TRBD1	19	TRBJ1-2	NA	CASSLAKGASGQGALGYTF	TGTGCCAGCAGCTTAGCGAAGGGAGCGTCGGGACAGGGGGCTTTAGGCTACACCTTC
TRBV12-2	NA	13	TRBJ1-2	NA	CASRLGTGVGYTF	TGTGCAAGTCGCTTAGGGACAGGGGTTGGCTACACCTTC
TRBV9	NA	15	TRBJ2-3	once	CASSVGSRGTDTQYF	TGTGCCAGCAGCGTAGGGTCGCGGGGCACAGATACGCAGTATTTT